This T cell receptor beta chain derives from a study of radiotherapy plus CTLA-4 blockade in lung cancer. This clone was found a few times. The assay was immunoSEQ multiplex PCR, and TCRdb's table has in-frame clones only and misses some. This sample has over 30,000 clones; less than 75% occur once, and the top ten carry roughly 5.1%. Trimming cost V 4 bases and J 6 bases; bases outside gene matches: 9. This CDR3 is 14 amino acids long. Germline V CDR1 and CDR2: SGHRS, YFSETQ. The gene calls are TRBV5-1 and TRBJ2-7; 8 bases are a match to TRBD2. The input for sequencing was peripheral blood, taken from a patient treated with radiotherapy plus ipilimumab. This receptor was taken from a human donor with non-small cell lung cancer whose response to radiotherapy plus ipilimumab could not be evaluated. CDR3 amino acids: CASSDTAGAGEQYF. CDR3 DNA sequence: TGCGCCAGCAGCGATACAGCGGGAGCTGGCGAGCAGTACTTC.